The 19 T cell receptor beta chains reported below all come from one sample, sequenced in a study of control samples from healthy donors and cancer patients. Generated by immunoSEQ multiplex PCR, the TCRdb table keeps only in-frame clones and is missing some. This sample has 150,000 or so clones, with approximately 90% found just once. Material for sequencing was blood. The receptors stem from a woman aged 25 to 39 in good health.

The rearrangement uses TRBV6-5 and TRBJ2-1, with D unresolved. CDR1 is MNHEY and CDR2 is SVGAGI in the germline V gene. V dropped 7 bases and J dropped 6 bases, with 16 bases sitting between them. The CDR3 sequence is 14 residues long. The CDR3 sequence: CASTMDPGFNEQFF. The CDR3 coding sequence is TGTGCCAGCACCATGGACCCCGGCTTCAATGAGCAGTTCTTC.

The chain combines TRBV23-1 with TRBJ2-1, with D maybe TRBD1 (5 bases). TRBV23-1 is sorted into the ORF group, with uncertain function. V lost 10 bases, J lost 8 bases, and 6 bases lay in between. CDR3 length: 9 residues. CDR3 protein: CAIRDEQFF. The DNA of the CDR3 is TGCGCCATCAGGGATGAGCAGTTCTTC.

The chain couples TRBV20-1 to TRBJ1-3; no firm D call. Germline lookup yields CDR1 DFQATT and CDR2 SNEGSKA (reference sequence). The V gene lost 3 bases and the J gene lost 2 bases, with 2 bases spanning the gap. This CDR3 region has 11 residues. CDR3 coding DNA: TGCAGTGCTAGTACTGGAAACACCATATATTTT. This gives the protein CSASTGNTIYF.

The gene calls are TRBV4-1 and TRBJ1-1, with a tentative D call TRBD1 (5 bases). Germline CDR1 reads MGHRA; CDR2 reads YSYEKL. V was trimmed by 2 bases and J by 5 bases, leaving 15 bases between them. CDR3 size: 15 residues. CDR3: CASSQRTGRGTEAFF. The CDR3 DNA reads as TGCGCCAGCAGCCAACGTACTGGTCGGGGGACTGAAGCTTTCTTT.

The chain couples TRBV7-8 to TRBJ2-3, with 7 nucleotides matching TRBD2. Trimming at V came to 5 bases and at J to 0 bases, leaving 2 bases not matched to a gene. The CDR3 runs to 14 residues. Looked up from germline, CDR1 is SGHVS and CDR2 is FQNEAQ. The CDR3 DNA follows: TGTGCCAGCAGCCATAGCGGGAGCACAGATACGCAGTATTTT. This gives the protein CASSHSGSTDTQYF.

The chain has TRBV24-1 and TRBJ1-2; 8 bases fit TRBD1. The junction had 4 bases not matched to a gene; V was cut back by 4 bases and J by 4 bases. Looked up from germline, CDR1 is KGHDR and CDR2 is SFDVKD. The CDR3 sequence is 14 residues long. The CDR3: CATSDRTGFYGYTF. The CDR3 DNA is TGTGCCACCAGTGACCGGACAGGGTTCTATGGCTACACCTTC.

This clone was found a few times. The chain links TRBV4-3 to TRBJ2-3; 7 nucleotides line up with TRBD1. The CDR3 sequence is 17 residues long. V was pared by 0 bases and J by 3 bases, with 9 bases of the junction left unmatched. Germline lookup yields CDR1 LGHNA and CDR2 YSLEER. The CDR3 reads CASSQDQGGGPTDTQYF. The CDR3 DNA reads as TGCGCCAGCAGCCAAGATCAAGGGGGCGGACCAACAGATACGCAGTATTTT.

This clone has only a few counts. This chain uses TRBV10-3 with TRBJ2-1, with TRBD2 matching 8 bases. The germline CDR1 and CDR2 sequences are ENHRY and SYGVKD. The CDR3 sequence is 14 residues long. The ends lost 10 bases at V and 7 bases at J; junction bases unmatched: 12. In DNA, the CDR3 is TGTGCCAGCAAACTAGCGGACCCTTTTAATGAGCAGTTCTTC. Its translation is CASKLADPFNEQFF.

The chain has TRBV6-1 and TRBJ1-5; D is ambiguous. V was shortened by 7 bases and J by 4 bases, with 11 bases between the two germline ends. This CDR3 spans 13 amino acids. Per the germline V gene, CDR1 is MNHNS and CDR2 is SASEGT. CDR3 nucleotide sequence: TGTGCCAGCACCCTGTCCGGGAATCAGCCCCAGCATTTT. Protein sequence: CASTLSGNQPQHF.

The rearrangement uses TRBV6-5 and TRBJ2-7, with TRBD2 matching 9 bases. Germline loops: CDR1 MNHEY, CDR2 SVGAGI. V gave up 6 bases and J gave up 0 bases; unmatched junction bases: 6. This CDR3 region has 15 residues. The CDR3 loop is CASRAEAGGSYEQYF. The CDR3 coding sequence is TGTGCCAGCAGGGCGGAAGCGGGAGGCTCCTACGAGCAGTACTTC.

The chain is built from TRBV28 and TRBJ1-5, with TRBD1 identical over 7 bases. The trim removed 5 bases at V and 6 bases at J, leaving 16 bases unmatched. Germline V gives CDR1 MDHEN, CDR2 SYDVKM. The CDR3 is made up of 17 amino acids. The CDR3 loop is CASSPLSRQGLIQPQHF. Written as DNA, the CDR3 is TGTGCCAGCAGTCCCTTATCCCGACAGGGCTTAATTCAGCCCCAGCATTTT.

The chain couples TRBV2 to TRBJ1-5, with 7 bases that match TRBD1. V shed 5 bases and J 4 bases; nucleotides not matched to a gene: 2. The germline V gene encodes CDR1 SNHLY and CDR2 FYNNEI. The CDR3 covers 13 residues. CDR3 protein: CASSRGPNQPQHF. CDR3 bases: TGTGCCAGCAGTAGGGGGCCGAATCAGCCCCAGCATTTT.

This chain joins TRBV20-1 and TRBJ2-1; maybe TRBD2 (5 bases). Germline values: CDR1 DFQATT, CDR2 SNEGSKA (reference sequence). Trimming took off 3 bases at V and 0 bases at J, with 12 bases between the two ends. CDR3 length: 15 residues. CDR3 residues: CSASGGPSSYNEQFF. CDR3 coding DNA: TGCAGTGCTAGTGGCGGGCCCAGCTCCTACAATGAGCAGTTCTTC.

This chain uses TRBV7-9 with TRBJ2-1; 16 bases fit TRBD2. The CDR3 is 17 residues long. The germline V gene has CDR1 SEHNR and CDR2 FQNEAQ (reference sequence). V lost 4 bases and J lost 1; bases outside the gene matches: 1. The DNA for the CDR3 is TGTGCCAGCAGCTGGGGACTAGCGGGAGGGTCCTACAATGAGCAGTTCTTC. Its translation: CASSWGLAGGSYNEQFF. The variable domain in full, completed from reference TRBV7-9 and TRBJ2-1, reads DTGVSQNPRHKITKRGQNVTFRCDPISEHNRLYWYRQTLGQGPEFLTYFQNEAQLEKSRLLSDRFSAERPKGSFSTLEIQRTEQGDSAMYLCASSWGLAGGSYNEQFFGPGTRLTVL.

The genes are TRBV6-5 and TRBJ1-5; TRBD1 matches at 7 bases. The V gene end was trimmed by 4 bases and the J gene end by 7 bases; junction bases not matched to a gene: 10. Germline loops: CDR1 MNHEY, CDR2 SVGAGI. The CDR3 totals 15 residues. CDR3 bases: TGTGCCAGCAGTTTACTAGACAGGGTTGGACAGCCCCAGCATTTT. It translates to CASSLLDRVGQPQHF.

The genes are TRBV24-1 and TRBJ2-5; D unclear. V was trimmed by 7 bases and J by 4 bases, leaving 12 bases between them. This CDR3 is built from 13 residues. Germline lookup yields CDR1 KGHDR and CDR2 SFDVKD. The CDR3 spells CATRAAHPETQYF. The CDR3 DNA is TGTGCCACCAGGGCGGCGCACCCAGAGACCCAGTACTTC.

This chain uses TRBV19 with TRBJ2-3; D unclear. The CDR3 has 11 residues. Germline loops: CDR1 LNHDA, CDR2 SQIVND (reference sequence). The germline V and J ends were trimmed by 4 bases and 6 bases, with 5 bases remaining between them. The CDR3 is CASSSGDTQYF. Written as DNA, the CDR3 is TGTGCCAGTAGTAGTGGGGATACGCAGTATTTT.

V gene TRBV4-1 combines with J gene TRBJ2-1, with D possibly being TRBD2 (6 bases). Per the germline V gene, CDR1 is MGHRA and CDR2 is YSYEKL. V was cut by 4 bases and J by 7 bases, with 17 bases left in between. The CDR3 consists of 15 residues. CDR3 DNA: TGCGCCAGCAGCCGTCAAACTAGCCATTTGAATGAGCAGTTCTTC. Translated: CASSRQTSHLNEQFF.

CDR3 nucleotide sequence: TGTGCCTGGAGGGGGGGAAACACCGGGGAGCTGTTTTTT. Its translation: CAWRGGNTGELFF. V usage is TRBV30 and J usage is TRBJ2-2, with D perhaps matching TRBD2 (6 bases). The CDR3 contains 13 residues. Germline values: CDR1 GTSNPN, CDR2 SVGIG (reference sequence). Deletions cut 3 bases from V and 2 bases from J, with 7 bases between. Supplemented by reference TRBV30 and TRBJ2-2, the full variable domain reads SQTIHQWPATLVQPVGSPLSLECTVEGTSNPNLYWYRQAAGRGLQLLFYSVGIGQISSEVPQNLSASRPQDRQFILSSKKLLLSDSGFYLCAWRGGNTGELFFGEGSRLTVL.